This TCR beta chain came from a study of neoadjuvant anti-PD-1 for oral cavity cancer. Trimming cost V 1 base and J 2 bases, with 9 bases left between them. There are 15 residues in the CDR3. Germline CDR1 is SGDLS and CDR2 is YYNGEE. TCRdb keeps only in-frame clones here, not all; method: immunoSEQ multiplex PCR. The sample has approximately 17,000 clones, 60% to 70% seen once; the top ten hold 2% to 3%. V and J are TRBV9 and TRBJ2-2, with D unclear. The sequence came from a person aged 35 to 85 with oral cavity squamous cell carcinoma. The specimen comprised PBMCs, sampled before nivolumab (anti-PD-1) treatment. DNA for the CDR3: TGTGCCAGCAGCGTACGGCCAGAAAACACCGGGGAGCTGTTTTTT. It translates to CASSVRPENTGELFF. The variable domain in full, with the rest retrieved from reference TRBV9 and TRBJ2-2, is DSGVTQTPKHLITATGQRVTLRCSPRSGDLSVYWYQQSLDQGLQFLIQYYNGEERAKGNILERFSAQQFPDLHSELNLSSLELGDSALYFCASSVRPENTGELFFGEGSRLTVL.